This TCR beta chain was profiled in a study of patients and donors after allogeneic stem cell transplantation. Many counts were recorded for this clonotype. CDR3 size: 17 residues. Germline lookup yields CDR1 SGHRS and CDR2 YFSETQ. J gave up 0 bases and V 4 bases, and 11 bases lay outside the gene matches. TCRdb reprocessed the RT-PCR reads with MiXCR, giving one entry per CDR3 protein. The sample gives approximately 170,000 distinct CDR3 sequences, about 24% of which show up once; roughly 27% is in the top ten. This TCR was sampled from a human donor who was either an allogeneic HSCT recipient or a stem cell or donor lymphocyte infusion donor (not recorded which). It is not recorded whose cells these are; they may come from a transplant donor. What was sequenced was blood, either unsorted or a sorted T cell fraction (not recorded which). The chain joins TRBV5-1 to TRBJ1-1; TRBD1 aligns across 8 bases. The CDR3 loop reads CASSPRGRGQLNTEAFF. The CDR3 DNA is TGCGCCAGCAGCCCACGCGGCAGGGGGCAGCTGAACACTGAAGCTTTCTTT.